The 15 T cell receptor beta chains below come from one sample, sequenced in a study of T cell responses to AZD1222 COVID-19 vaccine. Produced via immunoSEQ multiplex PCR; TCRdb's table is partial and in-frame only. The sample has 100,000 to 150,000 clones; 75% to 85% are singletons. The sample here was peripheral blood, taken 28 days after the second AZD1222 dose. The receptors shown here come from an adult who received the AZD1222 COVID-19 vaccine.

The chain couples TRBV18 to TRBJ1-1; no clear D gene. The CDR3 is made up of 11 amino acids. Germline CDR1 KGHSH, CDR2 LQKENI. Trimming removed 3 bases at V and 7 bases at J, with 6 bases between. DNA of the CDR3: TGTGCCAGCTCACCGAAGGATGAAGCTTTCTTT. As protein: CASSPKDEAFF.

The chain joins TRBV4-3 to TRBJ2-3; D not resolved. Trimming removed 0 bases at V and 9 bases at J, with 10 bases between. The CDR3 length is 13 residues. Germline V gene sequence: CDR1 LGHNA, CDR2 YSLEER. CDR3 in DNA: TGCGCCAGCAGCCAAGAGGTTGCAATGACGCAGTATTTT. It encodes CASSQEVAMTQYF.

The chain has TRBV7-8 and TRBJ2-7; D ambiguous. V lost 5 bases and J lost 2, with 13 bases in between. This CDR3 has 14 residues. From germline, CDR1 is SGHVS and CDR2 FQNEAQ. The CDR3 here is CASSADGRPYEQYF. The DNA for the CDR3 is TGTGCCAGCAGCGCAGACGGAAGACCCTACGAGCAGTACTTC. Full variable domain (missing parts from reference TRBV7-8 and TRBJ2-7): GAGVSQSPRYKVAKRGQDVALRCDPISGHVSLFWYQQALGQGPEFLTYFQNEAQLDKSGLPSDRFFAERPEGSVSTLKIQRTQQEDSAVYLCASSADGRPYEQYFGPGTRLTVT.

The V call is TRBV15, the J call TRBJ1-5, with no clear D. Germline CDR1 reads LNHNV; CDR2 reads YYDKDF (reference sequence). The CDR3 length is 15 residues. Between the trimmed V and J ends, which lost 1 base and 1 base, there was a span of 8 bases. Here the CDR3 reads CATSRVGRSNQPQHF. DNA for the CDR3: TGTGCCACCAGCAGAGTTGGAAGGAGCAATCAGCCCCAGCATTTT.

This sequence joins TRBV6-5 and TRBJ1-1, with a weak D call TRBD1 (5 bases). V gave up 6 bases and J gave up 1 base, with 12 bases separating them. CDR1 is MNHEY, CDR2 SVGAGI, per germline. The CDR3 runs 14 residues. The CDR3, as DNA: TGTGCCAGCAGACACCGGGGCTCGAACACTGAAGCTTTCTTT. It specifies CASRHRGSNTEAFF.

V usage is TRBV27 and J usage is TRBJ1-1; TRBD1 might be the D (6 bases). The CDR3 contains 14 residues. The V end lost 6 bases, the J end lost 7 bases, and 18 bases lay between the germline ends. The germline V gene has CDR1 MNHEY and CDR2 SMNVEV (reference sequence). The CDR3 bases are TGTGCCAGCAGATCCCCCGGGACAACCATTGAAGCTTTCTTT. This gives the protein CASRSPGTTIEAFF.

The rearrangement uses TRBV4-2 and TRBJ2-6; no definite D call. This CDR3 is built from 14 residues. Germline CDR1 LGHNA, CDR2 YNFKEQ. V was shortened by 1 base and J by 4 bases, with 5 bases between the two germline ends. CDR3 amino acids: CASSQGVGANVLTF. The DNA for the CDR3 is TGTGCCAGCAGCCAAGGAGTAGGGGCCAACGTCCTGACTTTC.

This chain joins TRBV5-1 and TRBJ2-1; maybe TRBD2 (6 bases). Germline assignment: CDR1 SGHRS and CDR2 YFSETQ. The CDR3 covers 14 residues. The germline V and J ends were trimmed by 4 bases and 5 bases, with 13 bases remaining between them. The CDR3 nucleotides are TGCGCCAGCAGCCGCGGGACTGCAGACAATGAGCAGTTCTTC. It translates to CASSRGTADNEQFF.

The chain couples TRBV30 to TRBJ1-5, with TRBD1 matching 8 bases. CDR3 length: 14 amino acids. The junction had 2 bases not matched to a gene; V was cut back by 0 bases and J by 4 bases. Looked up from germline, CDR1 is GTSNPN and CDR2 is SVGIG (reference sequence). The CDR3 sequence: CAWSVTGGNQPQHF. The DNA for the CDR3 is TGTGCCTGGAGTGTCACAGGGGGTAATCAGCCCCAGCATTTT.

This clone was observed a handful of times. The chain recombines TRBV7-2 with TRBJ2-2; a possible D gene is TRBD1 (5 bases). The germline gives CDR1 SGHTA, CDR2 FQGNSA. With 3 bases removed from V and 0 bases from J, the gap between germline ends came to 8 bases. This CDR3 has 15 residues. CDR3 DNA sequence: TGTGCCAGCAGCTTCCAAGGGGCGAACACCGGGGAGCTGTTTTTT. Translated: CASSFQGANTGELFF.

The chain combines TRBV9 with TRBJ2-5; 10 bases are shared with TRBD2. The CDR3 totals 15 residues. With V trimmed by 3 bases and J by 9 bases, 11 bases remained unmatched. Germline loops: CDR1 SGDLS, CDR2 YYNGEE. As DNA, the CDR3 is TGTGCCAGCAGCGCTCCCATAGCGGGGGGAGGTCCCCAGTACTTC. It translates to CASSAPIAGGGPQYF. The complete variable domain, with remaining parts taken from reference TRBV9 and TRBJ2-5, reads DSGVTQTPKHLITATGQRVTLRCSPRSGDLSVYWYQQSLDQGLQFLIQYYNGEERAKGNILERFSAQQFPDLHSELNLSSLELGDSALYFCASSAPIAGGGPQYFGPGTRLLVL.

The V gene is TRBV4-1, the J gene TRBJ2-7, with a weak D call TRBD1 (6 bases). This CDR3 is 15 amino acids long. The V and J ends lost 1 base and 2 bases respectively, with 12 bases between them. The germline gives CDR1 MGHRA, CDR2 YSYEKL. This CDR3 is CASSQGTAKTYEQYF. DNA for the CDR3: TGCGCCAGCAGCCAAGGGACAGCTAAAACCTACGAGCAGTACTTC.

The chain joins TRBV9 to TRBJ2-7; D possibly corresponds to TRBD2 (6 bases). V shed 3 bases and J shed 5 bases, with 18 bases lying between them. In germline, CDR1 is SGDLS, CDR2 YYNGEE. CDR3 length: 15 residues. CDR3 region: CASSATTRPLHEQYF. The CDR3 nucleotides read TGTGCCAGCAGCGCCACGACTAGGCCCCTCCACGAGCAGTACTTC.

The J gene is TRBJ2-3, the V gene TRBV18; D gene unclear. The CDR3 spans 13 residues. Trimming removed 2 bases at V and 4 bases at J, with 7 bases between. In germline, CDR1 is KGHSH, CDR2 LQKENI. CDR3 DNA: TGTGCCAGCTCACCATACAAAGCAGATACGCAGTATTTT. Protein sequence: CASSPYKADTQYF.

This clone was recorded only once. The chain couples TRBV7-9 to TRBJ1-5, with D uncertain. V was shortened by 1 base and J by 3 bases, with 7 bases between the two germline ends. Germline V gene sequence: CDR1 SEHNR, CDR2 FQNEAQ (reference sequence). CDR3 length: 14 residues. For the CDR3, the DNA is TGTGCCAGCAGCTTAGACCGAGACAATCAGCCCCAGCATTTT. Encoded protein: CASSLDRDNQPQHF.